A single sample is the source of the 3 T cell receptor beta chains below, sequenced in a study of cytomegalovirus exposure and HLA in healthy donors. Measured with immunoSEQ multiplex PCR; TCRdb has only the in-frame clones, and not every one. The sample has 120,000 or so clones, approximately 94% seen once; the top ten hold about 1.7%. What was sequenced was PBMCs. Receptor source: a man aged 18 to 29 in good health and CMV-seronegative.

Here the CDR3 DNA reads TGTGCCAGCAGTTACCAGGAAGCCGCTGGAAACACCATATATTTT. Translating gives CASSYQEAAGNTIYF. The V and J genes are TRBV6-5 and TRBJ1-3, with no clear D. The CDR3 contains 15 residues. Germline values: CDR1 MNHEY, CDR2 SVGAGI. With 2 bases removed from V and 2 bases from J, the gap between germline ends came to 10 bases.

The chain is built from TRBV28 and TRBJ2-7, with 9 positions matching TRBD1. Germline V gene sequence: CDR1 MDHEN, CDR2 SYDVKM. Trimming at V came to 3 bases and at J to 6 bases, leaving 3 bases not matched to a gene. CDR3 length equals 13 residues. This CDR3 reads CASSLGTGPEQYF. DNA of the CDR3: TGTGCCAGCAGTTTGGGGACAGGGCCCGAGCAGTACTTC.

This sequence joins TRBV27 and TRBJ2-2, with D hard to call. Trimming pared 3 bases from V and 3 bases from J, leaving 5 bases between. CDR1 is MNHEY and CDR2 is SMNVEV in the germline V gene (reference sequence). CDR3 length: 13 residues. The CDR3 loop reads CASSFSDTGELFF. The CDR3 nucleotides are TGTGCCAGCAGTTTTTCTGACACCGGGGAGCTGTTTTTT.